What follows are 30 T cell receptor beta chains derived from one specimen sequenced in a study of T cells in Graves' hyperthyroidism and ophthalmopathy. TCR beta CDR3 sequences were amplified from RNA transcripts. The HTBI primer set served for first-round RT-PCR of the TCR CDR3. TCRdb processed the multiplex PCR reads anew with MiXCR; each CDR3 protein has one entry. The sample contains fewer than 550,000 distinct CDR3 sequences, around 24% of which appear only once. Sequencing was performed on blood. The receptors shown here come from a woman under 40 with Graves' ophthalmopathy.

In this sample, this clonotype turned up many times. This sequence joins TRBV19 and TRBJ2-5; D is uncertain. CDR3 size: 14 residues. V was shortened by 7 bases and J by 1 base, with 13 bases between the two germline ends. Germline V gives CDR1 LNHDA, CDR2 SQIVND (reference sequence). CDR3 in DNA: TGTGCCAGTACGCGTGCAGCATTCCAAGAGACCCAGTACTTC. As protein: CASTRAAFQETQYF.

At least ten counts were recorded for this clonotype. The V gene is TRBV12-3 or TRBV12-4, the J gene TRBJ2-7, with no clear D. V lost 5 bases and J lost 1, with 12 bases in between. This CDR3 region has 14 residues. CDR3 nucleotide sequence: TGTGCCAGCAGTCCGGACGGCTCATCCTACGAGCAGTACTTC. Translation gives CASSPDGSSYEQYF.

At least ten counts were recorded for this clonotype. The V call is TRBV20-1, the J call TRBJ1-2; TRBD1 matches 8 bases. The trim removed 5 bases at V and 6 bases at J, leaving 5 bases unmatched. CDR1 DFQATT and CDR2 SNEGSKA come from the germline V gene (reference sequence). The CDR3 has 12 amino acids. CDR3 in DNA: TGCAGTGCTTTCCAGGGGGCAAATGGCTACACCTTC. Amino acid sequence: CSAFQGANGYTF.

The chain couples TRBV7-9 to TRBJ1-1; a possible D gene is TRBD1 (5 bases). The V gene lost 7 bases and the J gene lost 11 bases, with 17 bases spanning the gap. The CDR3 sequence is 12 residues long. CDR1 and CDR2 (germline): SEHNR, FQNEAQ (reference sequence). The CDR3 loop is CASKGTVPGAFF. As DNA, the CDR3 is TGTGCCAGCAAAGGGACCGTCCCTGGGGCTTTCTTT.

This clonotype has at least ten counts. V is TRBV13 and J is TRBJ2-2, with D unclear. CDR3 length: 14 amino acids. The V gene's germline CDR1 is PRHDT and CDR2 FYEKMQ (reference sequence). V was cut by 5 bases and J by 4 bases, with 11 bases left in between. CDR3 sequence: CASSPPPVTGELFF. The CDR3 DNA reads as TGTGCCAGCAGCCCCCCCCCCGTCACCGGGGAGCTGTTTTTT. The full variable domain, in which reference TRBV13 and TRBJ2-2 provide the parts outside the CDR3, is AAGVIQSPRHLIKEKRETATLKCYPIPRHDTVYWYQQGPGQDPQFLISFYEKMQSDKGSIPDRFSAQQFSDYHSELNMSSLELGDSALYFCASSPPPVTGELFFGEGSRLTVL.

This clonotype has at least ten counts. V usage is TRBV12-3 or TRBV12-4 and J usage is TRBJ2-7; 8 bases line up with TRBD1. V trimming: 4 bases; J trimming: 2 bases; junction bases outside the gene matches: 7. The CDR3 spans 15 residues. CDR3 region: CASSSRTGSPYEQYF. DNA of the CDR3: TGTGCCAGCAGTTCCCGGACAGGGTCCCCCTACGAGCAGTACTTC.

Ten or more counts support this clonotype. The rearrangement uses TRBV6-1 and TRBJ1-6; D not resolved. Germline values: CDR1 MNHNS, CDR2 SASEGT. Trimming stripped 4 bases from V and 7 bases from J, with 8 bases between. The CDR3 loop spans 13 amino acids. The CDR3 spells CASSVAGNSPLHF. CDR3 in DNA: TGTGCCAGCAGTGTGGCGGGGAATTCACCCCTCCACTTT.

The chain is built from TRBV20-1 and TRBJ1-1; TRBD1 might be the D (6 bases). Trimming pared 3 bases from V and 3 bases from J, leaving 17 bases between. The germline gives CDR1 DFQATT, CDR2 SNEGSKA (reference sequence). This CDR3 is 15 amino acids long. The CDR3 DNA follows: TGCAGTGCTAGGGGAGTGCGGGGGGGGCACACTGAAGCTTTCTTT. Its translation is CSARGVRGGHTEAFF.

The chain links TRBV6-1 to TRBJ2-7; the match to TRBD2 covers 7 bases. From germline, CDR1 is MNHNS and CDR2 SASEGT. Unmatched junction bases numbered 5, after V lost 6 bases and J lost 0 bases. This CDR3 region has 14 residues. The CDR3 is CASRVGGSSYEQYF. For the CDR3, the DNA is TGTGCCAGCAGAGTGGGGGGGAGCTCCTACGAGCAGTACTTC.

This chain joins TRBV10-3 and TRBJ1-2; tentatively, D is TRBD1 (6 bases). Per germline, CDR1 ENHRY and CDR2 SYGVKD. This CDR3 comprises 11 residues. The V gene lost 7 bases and the J gene lost 6 bases, with 9 bases spanning the gap. The chain's CDR3 is CAITGDHGYTF. The CDR3, as DNA: TGTGCCATCACAGGGGATCATGGCTACACCTTC.

J is TRBJ1-1 and V is TRBV11-3; D gene uncertain. Between the trimmed V and J ends, which lost 4 bases and 1 base, there was a span of 13 bases. CDR1 and CDR2 from the germline V gene are SGHNT and YENEEA. This CDR3 region has 15 residues. The CDR3 region has the DNA TGTGCCAGCAGCTCGAGCCACGAACCGAACACTGAAGCTTTCTTT. Protein sequence: CASSSSHEPNTEAFF.

The V gene is TRBV6-5, the J gene TRBJ2-7; D not certain. Germline CDR1 MNHEY, CDR2 SVGAGI. This CDR3 spans 14 amino acids. Trimming took off 2 bases at V and 2 bases at J, with 10 bases between the two ends. The CDR3 is CASSYQPGPYEQYF. The DNA of the CDR3 is TGTGCCAGCAGTTACCAGCCAGGACCCTACGAGCAGTACTTC.

The J gene is TRBJ2-5, the V gene TRBV12-5; D gene uncertain. Germline-derived CDR1 and CDR2 are LGHNT and FRNRAP. The CDR3 is made up of 13 amino acids. Trimming cost V 0 bases and J 7 bases, with 9 bases left between them. Written as DNA, the CDR3 is TGTGCTAGTGGTTTGGTAGTTCCCGGGACCCAGTACTTC. Protein sequence: CASGLVVPGTQYF.

The J gene is TRBJ1-2, the V gene TRBV6-1; 8 nucleotides agree with TRBD1. J gave up 7 bases and V 8 bases, and 6 bases lay outside the gene matches. This CDR3 has 12 amino acids. Per germline, CDR1 MNHNS and CDR2 SASEGT. DNA for the CDR3: TGTGCCAGCGGGGGACAGGTGTCTGGCTACACCTTC. Its translation: CASGGQVSGYTF.

This clonotype has a count of ten or more. The CDR3 here is CASNVQGVGQPQHF. CDR3 bases: TGTGCCAGTAACGTACAGGGGGTAGGGCAGCCCCAGCATTTT. The chain has TRBV19 and TRBJ1-5; 8 positions agree with TRBD1. The CDR3 length is 14 residues. Looked up from germline, CDR1 is LNHDA and CDR2 is SQIVND (reference sequence). With 7 bases clipped from V and 7 bases from J, the junction kept 9 bases outside the gene matches.

In this sample, this clonotype turned up many times. The chain is built from TRBV27 and TRBJ2-5; 11 nucleotides agree with TRBD2. CDR1 is MNHEY, CDR2 SMNVEV, per germline (reference sequence). The CDR3 runs to 15 residues. Trimming at V came to 5 bases and at J to 4 bases, leaving 6 bases not matched to a gene. The CDR3 nucleotides read TGTGCCAGCAGTCCAGCACTAGCGGGGGTAGAGACCCAGTACTTC. It translates to CASSPALAGVETQYF.

This clonotype was observed a handful of times. The chain joins TRBV7-2 to TRBJ2-7, with TRBD1 matching over 10 bases. Germline CDR1 is SGHTA and CDR2 is FQGNSA. The CDR3 is 17 residues long. V was pared by 3 bases and J by 6 bases, with 14 bases of the junction left unmatched. The CDR3 region has the DNA TGTGCCAGCAGCTTTGGTAGTGGGACAGGGGCTCTGGGCGAGCAGTACTTC. Its protein is CASSFGSGTGALGEQYF.

V is TRBV12-3 or TRBV12-4 and J is TRBJ2-7; 10 bases fit TRBD1. The junction had 1 base not matched to a gene; V was cut back by 2 bases and J by 3 bases. The CDR3 is 14 residues long. The CDR3 protein is CASSLWTGGYEQYF. Written as DNA, the CDR3 is TGTGCCAGCAGTTTATGGACAGGGGGCTACGAGCAGTACTTC.

This clonotype was observed at least ten times. The chain is built from TRBV2 and TRBJ2-4, with D uncertain. The germline gives CDR1 SNHLY, CDR2 FYNNEI. The CDR3 totals 13 residues. V shed 4 bases and J shed 4 bases, with 8 bases lying between them. The CDR3 DNA reads as TGTGCCAGCAGTGTTCACGGGAAAAACATTCAGTACTTC. It is translated as CASSVHGKNIQYF. Complete variable domain (other parts from reference TRBV2 and TRBJ2-4): EPEVTQTPSHQVTQMGQEVILRCVPISNHLYFYWYRQILGQKVEFLVSFYNNEISEKSEIFDDQFSVERPDGSNFTLKIRSTKLEDSAMYFCASSVHGKNIQYFGAGTRLSVL.

This clonotype was recorded at least ten times. This chain joins TRBV5-5 and TRBJ2-7; 8 bases line up with TRBD1. V was pared by 6 bases and J by 2 bases, with 13 bases of the junction left unmatched. The germline CDR1 and CDR2 sequences are SGHKS and YYEKEE (reference sequence). The CDR3 loop spans 16 amino acids. The CDR3 is CASMEAPGQETYEQYF. DNA for the CDR3: TGTGCCAGCATGGAGGCTCCGGGACAGGAAACCTACGAGCAGTACTTC.

The J gene is TRBJ2-5, the V gene TRBV6-1; 14 bases line up with TRBD2. This CDR3 is 16 amino acids long. Germline V gene sequence: CDR1 MNHNS, CDR2 SASEGT. The J segment lost 4 bases and the V segment lost 6 bases, leaving 7 bases of the junction unmatched. In DNA, the CDR3 is TGTGCCAGCAGCCTGGGACTAGCGGGAGTGGTAGAGACCCAGTACTTC. It is translated as CASSLGLAGVVETQYF.

The rearrangement links TRBV5-1 to TRBJ1-5; possible D gene TRBD1, 6 bases. The CDR3 runs to 14 residues. V was trimmed by 1 base and J by 5 bases, leaving 10 bases between them. Germline CDR1 is SGHRS and CDR2 is YFSETQ. CDR3 protein: CASSLTGRDQPQHF. The DNA for the CDR3 is TGCGCCAGCAGCTTGACAGGGCGGGATCAGCCCCAGCATTTT.

This clonotype has ten or more counts. The rearrangement uses TRBV7-2 and TRBJ1-2, with D maybe TRBD1 (6 bases). The CDR3 loop spans 15 amino acids. Germline lookup yields CDR1 SGHTA and CDR2 FQGNSA. V was trimmed by 6 bases and J by 8 bases, leaving 22 bases between them. In nucleotides, the CDR3 is TGTGCCAGCAGACAACAGACGGGGGCAGTATGGGGCTACACCTTC. Amino acids: CASRQQTGAVWGYTF.

This clonotype was found many times. The genes are TRBV5-1 and TRBJ2-7; D call uncertain. The CDR3 covers 14 residues. Germline V gene data show CDR1 as SGHRS and CDR2 as YFSETQ. V was trimmed by 4 bases and J by 2 bases, leaving 13 bases between them. The CDR3 region is CASSHTDGAYEQYF. The CDR3, as DNA: TGCGCCAGCAGCCACACCGACGGAGCCTACGAGCAGTACTTC.

This clonotype was recorded at least ten times. CDR3 loop: CASRDPLGTEAFF. CDR3 nucleotide sequence: TGTGCCAGCAGGGACCCCTTGGGCACTGAAGCTTTCTTT. The V and J genes are TRBV28 and TRBJ1-1; D gene uncertain. There are 13 residues in the CDR3. Germline assignment: CDR1 MDHEN and CDR2 SYDVKM. The V and J ends lost 6 bases and 4 bases respectively, with 12 bases between them.

This clonotype was detected many times. The chain couples TRBV5-5 to TRBJ1-1; 10 bases fit TRBD1. V was clipped by 4 bases and J by 5 bases; unmatched bases: 5. The CDR3 consists of 14 residues. Germline CDR1 and CDR2: SGHKS and YYEKEE (reference sequence). CDR3 coding DNA: TGTGCCAGCAGCCCGGGACAGGGGCGTACTGAAGCTTTCTTT. Translated, it gives CASSPGQGRTEAFF.

There are many counts of this clonotype. The rearrangement joins TRBV5-1 to TRBJ2-7, with TRBD1 identical over 9 bases. CDR1 is SGHRS and CDR2 is YFSETQ in the germline V gene. This CDR3 is built from 16 residues. V dropped 4 bases and J dropped 2; count of bases not matched to a gene: 10. Written as DNA, the CDR3 is TGCGCCAGCAGCAGGGGCCGGGACAGGGCTACCTACGAGCAGTACTTC. Its protein is CASSRGRDRATYEQYF.

This clonotype showed up just a few times. The V gene is TRBV6-1, the J gene TRBJ1-3; D ambiguous. This CDR3 has 14 amino acids. CDR1 and CDR2 (germline): MNHNS, SASEGT. The V end lost 3 bases, the J end lost 0 bases, and 6 bases lay between the germline ends. This CDR3 is CASSDGVSGNTIYF. DNA of the CDR3: TGTGCCAGCAGTGATGGTGTCTCTGGAAACACCATATATTTT.

The CDR3 sequence is CASSLGPGRGTEAFF. The CDR3 coding sequence is TGCGCCAGCAGTCTGGGACCGGGAAGGGGCACTGAAGCTTTCTTT. The V call is TRBV4-1, the J call TRBJ1-1; maybe TRBD1 (5 bases). The CDR3 loop spans 15 amino acids. V shed 6 bases and J shed 4 bases, with 18 bases lying between them. Germline lookup yields CDR1 MGHRA and CDR2 YSYEKL.

This clonotype has at least ten counts. V and J are TRBV4-2 and TRBJ2-2, with a tentative D call TRBD2 (7 bases). The CDR3 consists of 15 residues. The germline V gene has CDR1 LGHNA and CDR2 YNFKEQ. V gave up 1 base and J gave up 7 bases, with 13 bases separating them. This CDR3 is CASSQAGGGDGELFF. The CDR3 DNA follows: TGTGCCAGCAGCCAAGCGGGCGGGGGCGACGGGGAGCTGTTTTTT.